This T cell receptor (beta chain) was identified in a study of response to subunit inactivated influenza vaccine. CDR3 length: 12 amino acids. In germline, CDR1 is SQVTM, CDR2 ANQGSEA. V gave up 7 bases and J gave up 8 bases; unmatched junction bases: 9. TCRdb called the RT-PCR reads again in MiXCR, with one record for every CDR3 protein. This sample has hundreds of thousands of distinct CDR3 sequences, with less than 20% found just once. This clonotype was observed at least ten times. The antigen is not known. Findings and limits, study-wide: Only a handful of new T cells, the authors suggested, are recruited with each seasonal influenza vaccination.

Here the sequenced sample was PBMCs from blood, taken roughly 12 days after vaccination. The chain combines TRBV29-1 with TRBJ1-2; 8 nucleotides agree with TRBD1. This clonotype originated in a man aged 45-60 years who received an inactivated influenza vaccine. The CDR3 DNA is TGCAGCGCGATGGGACAGGTGGAAGGCTACACCTTC. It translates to CSAMGQVEGYTF.